The TCR beta chain described here comes from a study of T cells after posttransplantation cyclophosphamide (dated by TCRdb to 2015 to 2016). About the investigation overall: Using TRB sequencing, the study followed how the T cell repertoire reconstituted after myeloablative bone marrow transplantation in which posttransplantation cyclophosphamide served as GVHD prophylaxis. Samples from around 35 PTCy-treated patients and 15 to 20 related bone marrow donors of those patients were subjected to antigen receptor sequencing. Blood from all 35 or so PTCy patients with 1-year posttransplant specimens was subjected to TRB sequencing. Up to roughly 3 additional blood samples from 2 to 5.2 years after transplant were also TRB-sequenced in 3 patients, as was pretransplant blood from 4 patients. TRA and TRB clonality were tightly correlated in several samples, so subsequent TCR analyses focused on TRB only. Public TRB sequences were queried against a database of over 3,600 sequences associated with responses to pathogens, tumor antigens, self-antigens and alloantigens. What the research found in general, with its limitations: Donor-recipient similarity was low at 1-2 months but increased during the first year, and donor CD8+ memory clones often dominated later blood repertoires. Across approximately 45 patients, TRB clonality was highly associated with recipient CMV seropositivity and CMV reactivation, and diversity in PTCy patients was similar to diversity in CNI/methotrexate controls. The TRB repertoires of T cells infiltrating skin or GI tract showed only limited overlap with the TRB repertoires of T cells in blood.

The sample's treatment or condition, from its label and the paper: high-dose cyclophosphamide on days +3 and +4 as single-agent GVHD prophylaxis. Busulfan and fludarabine conditioning, a related or unrelated marrow graft, and cyclophosphamide on days +3 and +4 were given to PTCy patients. PTCy-treated patients were drawn from a prospective multi-institutional clinical trial. Peripheral blood and bone marrow mononuclear cells were isolated by Ficoll-Hypaque density centrifugation and cryopreserved. Genomic DNA was used for TRB sequencing, which was performed with the immunoSEQ assay at survey resolution or with the hsTCRB kit. Processing in the source paper ran as follows. The immunoSEQ software was used for initial read processing, and the LymphoSeq R package was used for repertoire analyses. Clonality was calculated as 1 minus normalized Shannon entropy, and the Gini coefficient was also calculated for each TRB dataset. Phenotypes of unsorted samples were inferred by mapping TRB sequences from sorted subsets of the recipient or donor onto the same recipient's unsorted samples. TCRdb holds this immuneACCESS table with in-frame rearrangements only. Some clones are missing; in checked studies, unresolved V genes explain under half, and the rest has no known cause. The DNA was the basis for D and trimming; V, J and clone size are from that table. Counted in this sample were 35,000 to 50,000 clones; less than 95% of them appeared once. 2% to 2.5% of the sample is held by the ten biggest clonotypes.

The CDR3 sequence holds 14 residues, the cysteine and phenylalanine included. Only the CDR3 part of the read is kept: 42 bases, read in frame from the first base. Looking up the germline V gene yields CDR1 MNHNS and CDR2 SASEGT. After removal of 5 bases from V and 10 bases from J, the junction retains 8 bases not matched to a gene. Details on this clone: Its antigen target is currently unknown. No base qualities exist here, and no much larger clone lies one base off it.

Rearrangement joined TRBV6-1 to TRBJ1-6, and TRBD1 matches 7 of the central bases. The source was PBMCs, collected 55 to 70 days after allogeneic stem cell transplant with posttransplant cyclophosphamide. This clonotype originated in a male patient aged 55 to 70 who received an allogeneic stem cell transplant from a related donor and was CMV-positive. After a transplant, the graft donor may have provided part of the T cells. The sequenced DNA is TGTGCCAGCAGTTCGGGACAGTTGAGCTCACCCCTCCACTTT. This translates into CASSSGQLSSPLHF.